Listed below are T cell receptor beta chains from one sample, sequenced in a study of somatic mutations in cytotoxic T cells in rheumatoid arthritis. Repertoires were generated with immunoSEQ multiplex PCR, while TCRdb's copy carries only in-frame clones and drops some. The sample consists of 12,000 or so clones, about four fifths of them appearing once. The specimen was CD8+ T cells sorted from blood. These TCRs come from a woman in her fifties or sixties in good health. The CDR3 runs from the conserved cysteine through the conserved F or W. D genes are given only for firm matches. Only some rows state a clone size, as once, few, many or a class for expanded clones.

j_call | v_call | clone_size | d_call | cdr3_aa | cdr3_nt
TRBJ1-1 | TRBV27 | . | . | CASSLGGSDTEAFF | TGTGCCAGCAGTTTAGGGGGGAGCGACACTGAAGCTTTCTTT
TRBJ2-3 | TRBV11-3 | . | TRBD1 | CASSTGQGATDTQYF | TGTGCCAGCAGCACAGGACAGGGGGCCACAGATACGCAGTATTTT
TRBJ2-2 | TRBV2 | . | TRBD1 | CAILRTGFIGELFF | TGTGCCATTCTTCGGACAGGGTTTATCGGGGAGCTGTTTTTT
TRBJ1-6 | TRBV19 | . | TRBD1 | CASSTSGTGYNSPLHF | TGTGCCAGTAGTACCTCCGGGACAGGCTATAATTCACCCCTCCACTTT
TRBJ2-1 | TRBV7-6 | few | TRBD2 | CASSPLVAGGQTEQFF | TGTGCCAGCAGCCCCCTAGTAGCGGGGGGGCAGACTGAGCAGTTCTTC
TRBJ1-2 | TRBV5-6 | . | . | CASSPDPGMGNYGYTF | TGTGCCAGCAGCCCTGACCCGGGAATGGGCAACTATGGCTACACCTTC
TRBJ2-7 | TRBV11-2 | . | . | CASSFRASYEQYF | TGTGCCAGCAGCTTCAGGGCGAGCTACGAGCAGTACTTC
TRBJ2-7 | TRBV7-8 | . | TRBD1 | CASSLSRGSHEQYF | TGTGCCAGCAGCTTAAGCAGGGGGTCCCACGAGCAGTACTTC
TRBJ2-3 | TRBV29-1 | . | TRBD1 | CSVEGTEDSTDTQYF | TGCAGCGTTGAGGGGACAGAAGACTCCACAGATACGCAGTATTTT
TRBJ2-1 | TRBV7-9 | . | . | CASSLVGRTDEDEQFF | TGTGCCAGCAGCTTAGTTGGCCGGACAGACGAAGATGAGCAGTTCTTC
TRBJ1-4 | TRBV5-6 | . | . | CASSFGGAPNEKLFF | TGTGCCAGCAGCTTTGGGGGGGCCCCTAATGAAAAACTGTTTTTT
TRBJ2-5 | TRBV28 | medium-sized | TRBD2 | CASSFYGGVGETQYF | TGTGCCAGCAGTTTTTACGGGGGGGTGGGAGAGACCCAGTACTTC
TRBJ2-3 | TRBV6-4 | . | TRBD2 | CASSEVSASGTDTQYF | TGTGCCAGCAGTGAGGTCTCTGCTAGCGGTACAGATACGCAGTATTTT
TRBJ2-1 | TRBV5-1 | . | TRBD1 | CASSPAGGLSYNEQFF | TGCGCCAGCAGCCCCGCAGGGGGATTGAGCTACAATGAGCAGTTCTTC
TRBJ2-5 | TRBV5-1 | . | . | CASSLAGGGLQETQYF | TGCGCCAGCAGCTTGGCCGGCGGGGGCCTCCAAGAGACCCAGTACTTC
TRBJ2-2 | TRBV11-1 | . | . | CASSYRVYTGELFF | TGTGCCAGCAGCTACAGGGTGTACACCGGGGAGCTGTTTTTT
TRBJ1-1 | TRBV19 | . | . | CASSMRQMIMNTEAFF | TGTGCCAGTAGTATGAGACAGATGATTATGAACACTGAAGCTTTCTTT
TRBJ2-1 | TRBV11-2 | . | . | CASSNQGSYNEQFF | TGTGCCAGCAGCAACCAGGGATCCTACAATGAGCAGTTCTTC
TRBJ1-2 | TRBV7-8 | once | TRBD1 | CASSSDPGQGNYGYTF | TGTGCCAGCAGCTCCGATCCGGGACAGGGTAACTATGGCTACACCTTC
TRBJ2-3 | TRBV4-1 | . | TRBD2 | CASSQKLAGGPEDTQYF | TGCGCCAGCAGCCAGAAACTAGCGGGGGGGCCGGAAGATACGCAGTATTTT
TRBJ2-5 | TRBV11-2 | . | . | CASSLGPLETQYF | TGTGCCAGCAGCTTAGGTCCCCTAGAGACCCAGTACTTC
TRBJ1-5 | TRBV19 | once | TRBD1 | CASSIPTGYQPQHF | TGTGCCAGTAGTATCCCGACAGGGTATCAGCCCCAGCATTTT